These 10 T cell receptor beta chains were sequenced from one sample in a study of T cell repertoires in cytomegalovirus infection. In TCRdb, the reads were re-called with MiXCR into one record per CDR3 protein. This sample has 150,000 to 200,000 distinct CDR3 sequences, with 14% found just once. The sequenced material came from PBMCs. Receptors were obtained from a human donor in good health (CMV status not recorded). Some clones in this sample may be carry-over from other donors' samples.

This sequence joins TRBV27 and TRBJ1-1; weak D call: TRBD1 (6 bases). Trimming left V 5 bases short and J 0 bases short, with 13 bases between. The CDR3 runs 15 residues. Looked up from germline, CDR1 is MNHEY and CDR2 is SMNVEV (reference sequence). CDR3: CASSLNREMNTEAFF. The CDR3 DNA sequence: TGTGCCAGCAGTCTCAACAGGGAGATGAACACTGAAGCTTTCTTT.

The chain has TRBV5-1 and TRBJ1-1, with D unclear. Germline assignment: CDR1 SGHRS and CDR2 YFSETQ. This CDR3 has 13 residues. V dropped 6 bases and J dropped 1 base, with 10 bases sitting between them. CDR3 nucleotides: TGCGCCAGCAACACTGGAGGGAACACTGAAGCTTTCTTT. It is translated as CASNTGGNTEAFF.

The chain joins TRBV20-1 to TRBJ2-3, with D possibly matching TRBD2 (6 bases). The V end was cut by 4 bases, the J end by 1 base, with 18 bases between. CDR3 size: 16 residues. Germline V gene sequence: CDR1 DFQATT, CDR2 SNEGSKA (reference sequence). The CDR3 is CSATPYRLGRTDTQYF. CDR3 bases: TGCAGTGCTACCCCATACAGACTAGGACGCACAGATACGCAGTATTTT.

V and J are TRBV5-6 and TRBJ1-5; perhaps TRBD1 as D (5 bases). Trimming left V 0 bases short and J 5 bases short, with 6 bases between. The germline V gene has CDR1 SGHDT and CDR2 YYEEEE. The CDR3 is made up of 13 amino acids. The CDR3 DNA follows: TGTGCCAGCAGCTTGGGGGGGGATCAGCCCCAGCATTTT. Its protein is CASSLGGDQPQHF.

The rearrangement links TRBV29-1 to TRBJ1-2; weak D call: TRBD1 (5 bases). The CDR3 contains 14 residues. V lost 7 bases and J 3 bases, leaving 18 bases between the germline ends. The germline V gene has CDR1 SQVTM and CDR2 ANQGSEA. The CDR3 sequence: CSALPWGTDYGYTF. For the CDR3, the DNA is TGCAGCGCACTCCCCTGGGGGACGGACTATGGCTACACCTTC. Full variable domain (remainder filled in from reference TRBV29-1 and TRBJ1-2): SAVISQKPSRDICQRGTSLTIQCQVDSQVTMMFWYRQQPGQSLTLIATANQGSEATYESGFVIDKFPISRPNLTFSTLTVSNMSPEDSSIYLCSALPWGTDYGYTFGSGTRLTVV.

The chain recombines TRBV29-1 with TRBJ2-2; a possible D gene is TRBD1 (5 bases). V was cut by 7 bases and J by 4 bases, with 13 bases left in between. The CDR3 has 13 amino acids. Germline assignment: CDR1 SQVTM and CDR2 ANQGSEA. The CDR3 sequence: CSAGSRGTGELFF. DNA of the CDR3: TGCAGCGCTGGCAGTAGGGGCACCGGGGAGCTGTTTTTT.

The genes are TRBV20-1 and TRBJ2-5; D is unclear. The CDR3 sequence is 12 residues long. Per germline, CDR1 DFQATT and CDR2 SNEGSKA (reference sequence). Trimming took off 6 bases at V and 3 bases at J, with 11 bases between the two ends. The CDR3 loop is CSANRREETQYF. DNA of the CDR3: TGCAGTGCCAATCGTAGGGAAGAGACCCAGTACTTC.

The J gene is TRBJ2-3, the V gene TRBV19; the match to TRBD2 covers 10 bases. Unmatched junction bases numbered 6, after V lost 4 bases and J lost 2 bases. The CDR3 sequence is 16 residues long. CDR1 and CDR2 (germline): LNHDA, SQIVND (reference sequence). The CDR3 nucleotides read TGTGCCAGTAGTACCCTAGCGGGGGATATCACAGATACGCAGTATTTT. It translates to CASSTLAGDITDTQYF.

Turning to this clonotype: One base away lies a much larger clone, so this may be a sequencing read error. The genes are TRBV11-2 and TRBJ2-1; D unresolved. Trimming removed 4 bases at V and 12 bases at J, with 16 bases between. Germline CDR1 reads SGHAT; CDR2 reads FQNNGV. CDR3 size: 13 residues. The CDR3 sequence: CASSSLPSSGQFF. The CDR3 DNA follows: TGTGCCAGCAGCTCCCTGCCTTCCTCAGGGCAGTTCTTC.

The table lists this clonotype with many counts. V gene TRBV28 combines with J gene TRBJ1-1, with TRBD1 matching 7 bases. This CDR3 has 14 residues. Germline values: CDR1 MDHEN, CDR2 SYDVKM. V dropped 8 bases and J dropped 0; count of bases not matched to a gene: 6. CDR3 in DNA: TGTGCCAGCGAGGACAGGAGCATGAACACTGAAGCTTTCTTT. It specifies CASEDRSMNTEAFF. Drawing the rest from reference TRBV28 and TRBJ1-1, the complete variable domain is DVKVTQSSRYLVKRTGEKVFLECVQDMDHENMFWYRQDPGLGLRLIYFSYDVKMKEKGDIPEGYSVSREKKERFSLILESASTNQTSMYLCASEDRSMNTEAFFGQGTRLTVV.